The T cell receptor beta chain described here comes from a study of T-cell memory formation after mild COVID-19. Overall study results and limits: The main location of contracting CD4+ clones was CM and EM, and that of contracting CD8+ clones was EMRA.

This clonotype was observed a few times. The target antigen is unknown. From 5'RACE with constant-segment primers came TCR alpha and TCR beta cDNA libraries that carried sample barcodes and UMIs. Each CDR3 protein is one row after TCRdb ran MiXCR on the 5' RACE reads. Among 310,000 or so distinct CDR3 sequences listed, 15% to 20% were seen once. This CDR3 is built from 17 residues. CDR1 KGHDR and CDR2 SFDVKD come from the germline V gene. V lost 1 base, J lost 4 bases, and 6 bases stayed unmatched. Sequenced: PBMCs or a T cell subset sorted from them (not recorded which). J is TRBJ2-2 and V is TRBV24-1, with 9 bases identical to TRBD2. This receptor was taken from a man in his late teens or twenties who had mild COVID-19 (a few samples of this study predate the infection). Cell type and time point are not known. The CDR3 DNA is TGTGCCACCAGTGATTTCTGGACTAGCGAGGGCACCGGGGAGCTGTTTTTT. Its translation: CATSDFWTSEGTGELFF.